Below are 20 T cell receptor beta chains sequenced from a single sample in a study of cytomegalovirus exposure and HLA in healthy donors. The PCR used 60 Vbeta and 13 Jbeta primers. Using immunoSEQ multiplex PCR, the repertoire was profiled, and TCRdb retains in-frame clones only, with some absent. The sample records 110,000 or so clones, roughly two thirds being singletons. The source material was PBMCs. These receptors were obtained from a man aged 18 to 29 in good health and CMV-seropositive.

This chain connects TRBV5-4 to TRBJ2-7; 10 nucleotides match TRBD1. The germline CDR1 and CDR2 sequences are SGHNT and YYREEE (reference sequence). With V trimmed by 4 bases and J by 6 bases, 10 bases remained unmatched. CDR3 length: 15 amino acids. The CDR3 reads CASSQTTGTGVEQYF. As DNA, the CDR3 is TGTGCCAGCAGCCAGACGACCGGGACAGGGGTCGAGCAGTACTTC.

This clone was counted only a few times. This sequence joins TRBV6-1 and TRBJ1-1, with D hard to call. The CDR3 spans 15 residues. V lost 4 bases and J lost 0, with 12 bases in between. CDR1 is MNHNS, CDR2 SASEGT, per germline. The CDR3 loop reads CASSALFEMNTEAFF. Written as DNA, the CDR3 is TGTGCCAGCAGTGCCCTATTCGAGATGAACACTGAAGCTTTCTTT.

This clone was detected a few times. The chain links TRBV14 to TRBJ1-2; unclear D gene. Germline values: CDR1 SGHDN, CDR2 FVKESK. The CDR3 spans 17 residues. V was cut by 1 base and J by 4 bases, with 19 bases left in between. The DNA of the CDR3 is TGTGCCAGCAGCCAAGTCCCGAAATCTCCGCGGGTCTATGGCTACACCTTC. It specifies CASSQVPKSPRVYGYTF.

The chain is built from TRBV6-1 and TRBJ2-1; TRBD1 is a possible D gene (6 bases). CDR3 size: 15 residues. Trimming took 5 bases from V and 0 from J, leaving 11 bases between them. Germline CDR1 MNHNS, CDR2 SASEGT. CDR3 coding DNA: TGTGCCAGCAGTTCACAGGGATCCTCCTACAATGAGCAGTTCTTC. This translates into CASSSQGSSYNEQFF.

The genes are TRBV7-9 and TRBJ2-5; TRBD2 matches 10 bases. V shed 2 bases, J shed 2 bases, and the junction held 11 bases outside the gene matches. The CDR3 runs to 18 residues. Per germline, CDR1 SEHNR and CDR2 FQNEAQ (reference sequence). CDR3 amino acids: CASSLSVLAGAQQETQYF. Here the CDR3 DNA reads TGTGCCAGCAGCTTATCGGTTCTAGCGGGGGCCCAACAAGAGACCCAGTACTTC.

This clone was counted between two and nine times. The chain couples TRBV6-5 to TRBJ2-3, with 7 positions matching TRBD1. The CDR3 totals 14 residues. Germline V gene data show CDR1 as MNHEY and CDR2 as SVGAGI. The V segment lost 3 bases and the J segment 2 bases; nucleotides outside the gene matches: 2. The CDR3 protein is CASSYGTVTDTQYF. For the CDR3, the DNA is TGTGCCAGCAGTTATGGGACAGTCACAGATACGCAGTATTTT.

The V call is TRBV7-9, the J call TRBJ2-7; the D gene is possibly TRBD2 (5 bases). Germline CDR1 reads SEHNR; CDR2 reads FQNEAQ (reference sequence). CDR3 length: 12 residues. Trimming pared 1 base from V and 7 bases from J, leaving 8 bases between. The DNA for the CDR3 is TGTGCCAGCAGCTTAGACCCGGGAGAGCAGTACTTC. Amino acid sequence: CASSLDPGEQYF.

CDR3 amino acids: CASSPGTGSYEQYF. The CDR3 DNA follows: TGTGCCAGCAGTCCCGGGACAGGGTCGTACGAGCAGTACTTC. The chain links TRBV2 to TRBJ2-7; 9 bases line up with TRBD1. The CDR3 is 14 residues long. With 5 bases clipped from V and 4 bases from J, the junction kept 6 bases outside the gene matches. In germline, CDR1 is SNHLY, CDR2 FYNNEI.

This chain connects TRBV5-4 to TRBJ2-1, with 12 bases fitting TRBD2. V trimming: 3 bases; J trimming: 10 bases; junction bases outside the gene matches: 14. Germline CDR1 SGHNT, CDR2 YYREEE (reference sequence). This CDR3 is 17 amino acids long. The DNA of the CDR3 is TGTGCCAGCAGCTCCTCCACCTGGACTAGCGGGACCGGCGAGCAGTTCTTC. This encodes CASSSSTWTSGTGEQFF. The full variable domain, completed using reference TRBV5-4 and TRBJ2-1, is ETGVTQSPTHLIKTRGQQVTLRCSSQSGHNTVSWYQQALGQGPQFIFQYYREEENGRGNFPPRFSGLQFPNYSSELNVNALELDDSALYLCASSSSTWTSGTGEQFFGPGTRLTVL.

V usage is TRBV5-1 and J usage is TRBJ1-3; no clear D. V shed 7 bases and J shed 0 bases, with 14 bases lying between them. The CDR3 is 15 residues long. Germline CDR1 and CDR2: SGHRS and YFSETQ. The CDR3 loop reads CASAEVRSSGNTIYF. CDR3 in DNA: TGCGCCAGCGCTGAGGTCAGAAGCTCTGGAAACACCATATATTTT.

This rearrangement joins TRBV5-1 to TRBJ1-1; tentative D call: TRBD1 (5 bases). This CDR3 contains 15 residues. V was trimmed by 1 base and J by 5 bases, leaving 15 bases between them. Germline CDR1 reads SGHRS; CDR2 reads YFSETQ. The DNA for the CDR3 is TGCGCCAGCAGCTTGTCTGGGGGGTATGGGACTGAAGCTTTCTTT. Amino acid sequence: CASSLSGGYGTEAFF.

This clone appeared a few times. This sequence joins TRBV2 and TRBJ2-4; TRBD1 is a possible D gene (6 bases). V gave up 7 bases and J gave up 2 bases, with 12 bases separating them. This CDR3 region has 14 residues. Germline values: CDR1 SNHLY, CDR2 FYNNEI. Here the CDR3 DNA reads TGTGCCAGCAAGGAGAGGGGGACCAAAAACATTCAGTACTTC. Amino acid sequence: CASKERGTKNIQYF.

This chain uses TRBV6-1 with TRBJ1-4; 8 bases match TRBD1. The germline gives CDR1 MNHNS, CDR2 SASEGT. V shed 2 bases and J 5 bases; nucleotides not matched to a gene: 4. The CDR3 is 15 amino acids. CDR3 loop: CASSETGGPNEKLFF. The CDR3 nucleotides are TGTGCCAGCAGTGAAACAGGGGGTCCAAATGAAAAACTGTTTTTT.

V usage is TRBV10-2 and J usage is TRBJ1-5; D is unclear. V was cut by 3 bases and J by 0 bases, with 9 bases left in between. The CDR3 has 15 residues. The germline V gene encodes CDR1 WSHSY and CDR2 SAAADI. The CDR3 sequence is CASSEVADSNQPQHF. The CDR3 nucleotides are TGCGCCAGCAGTGAAGTCGCAGATAGCAATCAGCCCCAGCATTTT.

This clone was seen a few times. V is TRBV5-1 and J is TRBJ2-7; 7 bases agree with TRBD1. The V gene's germline CDR1 is SGHRS and CDR2 YFSETQ. CDR3 length: 14 amino acids. The junction had 4 bases not matched to a gene; V was cut back by 3 bases and J by 1 base. CDR3 sequence: CASSSLTGSYEQYF. The CDR3 DNA reads as TGCGCCAGCAGCTCCCTGACAGGGTCCTACGAGCAGTACTTC.

This clone showed up just once. The chain links TRBV30 to TRBJ1-6; the D gene is possibly TRBD1 (5 bases). Trimming left V 5 bases short and J 1 base short, with 12 bases between. The CDR3 is made up of 15 amino acids. Germline CDR1 GTSNPN, CDR2 SVGIG (reference sequence). The CDR3 region has the DNA TGTGCCTGGGCCCTGGGGGGATCCTATAATTCACCCCTCCACTTT. This encodes CAWALGGSYNSPLHF.

This chain connects TRBV5-4 to TRBJ2-5; 7 nucleotides agree with TRBD2. The CDR3 totals 14 residues. Germline-derived CDR1 and CDR2 are SGHNT and YYREEE (reference sequence). V was pared by 4 bases and J by 1 base, with 4 bases of the junction left unmatched. The CDR3 DNA sequence: TGTGCCAGCAGCGGGGGGGGTTTCCAAGAGACCCAGTACTTC. Translated, it gives CASSGGGFQETQYF.

The chain has TRBV5-6 and TRBJ1-1; 9 bases are a match to TRBD1. The germline gives CDR1 SGHDT, CDR2 YYEEEE. This CDR3 region has 17 residues. J lost 1 base, V lost 3 bases, and 10 bases had no gene match. CDR3 DNA: TGTGCCAGCAGCTCCCTGGGGAAGGACAGGGGGAACACTGAAGCTTTCTTT. As protein: CASSSLGKDRGNTEAFF. The variable domain in full, completed from reference TRBV5-6 and TRBJ1-1, reads DAGVTQSPTHLIKTRGQQVTLRCSPKSGHDTVSWYQQALGQGPQFIFQYYEEEERQRGNFPDRFSGHQFPNYSSELNVNALLLGDSALYLCASSSLGKDRGNTEAFFGQGTRLTVV.

The chain is built from TRBV7-9 and TRBJ1-2; TRBD1 is a possible D gene (6 bases). V was shortened by 1 base and J by 6 bases, with 18 bases between the two germline ends. Germline CDR1 SEHNR, CDR2 FQNEAQ (reference sequence). The CDR3 has 16 amino acids. For the CDR3, the DNA is TGTGCCAGCAGCTTAGGAGGGACACCAAAGGGGGATGGCTACACCTTC. Translation: CASSLGGTPKGDGYTF.

The chain recombines TRBV5-1 with TRBJ1-2; 7 bases align to TRBD1. CDR1 and CDR2 from the germline V gene are SGHRS and YFSETQ. The V segment lost 3 bases and the J segment 8 bases; nucleotides outside the gene matches: 4. This CDR3 is 12 amino acids long. The CDR3: CASSSDRVGYTF. CDR3 DNA sequence: TGCGCCAGCAGCTCCGACAGGGTCGGCTACACCTTC.